One T cell receptor (beta chain) is described in this entry. Its antigen is not known. V trimming: 3 bases; J trimming: 3 bases; junction bases outside the gene matches: 9. The CDR3 totals 17 residues. Germline CDR1 reads SNHLY; CDR2 reads FYNNEI. The data were obtained in a study of cytomegalovirus exposure and HLA in healthy donors. General observations from the study: According to an earlier analysis, most TCR beta V segments yielded productive rearrangements about 90% or about 30% of the time. Testing in vitro showed a few CMV-associated chains specific for CMV antigens. Some 150 TCR beta chains were listed as cytomegalovirus-associated.

Researchers ran the PCR with 60 Vbeta and 13 Jbeta primers. Repertoires were generated with immunoSEQ multiplex PCR, while TCRdb's copy carries only in-frame clones and drops some. The sample holds 130,000 or so clones, 61% seen once. Sequences were obtained from PBMCs. The receptor comes from a male donor in good health and CMV-seronegative. The chain combines TRBV2 with TRBJ2-2; 8 nucleotides agree with TRBD2. CDR3 DNA: TGTGCCAGCAGTGATTTAGAAGCGGGGGCTCACACCGGGGAGCTGTTTTTT. Translating it yields CASSDLEAGAHTGELFF.